This TCR beta chain originates from a study of molecular identifiers for immune sequencing clone quantification. A CD8+CD4-CCR7+CD45RA+ phenotype served as the sorting definition for naive CD8 T cells. About this clonotype: The conserved phenylalanine or tryptophan is not found at the CDR3 terminus, so this likely reflects a read error.

TCRdb reprocessed the PCR reads via MiXCR and lists one record per CDR3 protein. The sample has fewer than 70,000 distinct CDR3 sequences; over 15% are singletons. The V segment lost 5 bases and the J segment 1 base; nucleotides outside the gene matches: 18. This CDR3 contains 20 residues. Germline-derived CDR1 and CDR2 are SGHNT and YENEEA. The receptor's source is a human donor in good health. Some libraries in this study had Jurkat cell RNA spiked in. The sequenced material came from naive CD8+ T cells from blood, with Jurkat cell RNA spiked in. As for subset: FACS-sorted CD8+CD4-CCR7+CD45RA+ naive T cells. The chain recombines TRBV11-3 with TRBJ2-1; 9 bases fit TRBD2. CDR3: CASSPTVGGRAPGSYNEQFS. The CDR3 bases are TGTGCCAGCAGCCCTACGGTGGGCGGGAGGGCCCCGGGTTCCTACAATGAGCAGTTCTCC.